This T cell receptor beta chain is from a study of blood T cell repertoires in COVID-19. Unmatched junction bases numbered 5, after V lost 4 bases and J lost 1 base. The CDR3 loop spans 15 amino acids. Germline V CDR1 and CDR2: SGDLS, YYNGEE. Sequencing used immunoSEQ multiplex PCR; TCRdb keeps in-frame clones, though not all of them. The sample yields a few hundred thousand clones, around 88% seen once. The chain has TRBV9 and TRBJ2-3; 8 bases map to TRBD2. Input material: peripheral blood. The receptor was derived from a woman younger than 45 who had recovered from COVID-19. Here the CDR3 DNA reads TGTGCCAGCAGCATGACGACTAGCGGCACAGATACGCAGTATTTT. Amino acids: CASSMTTSGTDTQYF.